This T cell receptor beta chain is from a study of shared clonotypes between healthy human individuals. General study findings and limits: Naive CD4 clonotypes overlapped across a few donors at roughly 5%.

Sorted-subset replicate PCR reactions contained about 200 ng DNA, corresponding to around 30,000 T cell genomes. Only in-frame clones appear in the TCRdb table, and some are missing; sequencing was by immunoSEQ multiplex PCR. The table has some 2,000,000 clones, approximately 95% seen once. About this clone itself: Its antigen is undetermined.

The CDR3 loop spans 14 amino acids. V dropped 4 bases and J dropped 1 base, with 12 bases sitting between them. This clonotype originated in a man between 18 and 29 years old in good health. The chain has TRBV5-3 and TRBJ2-7; D might be TRBD1 (6 bases). TRBV5-3 is an ORF; its function is uncertain. The source material was naive CD4+ T cells sorted from blood. Documented subset: CD45RA+ positively selected. The CDR3 bases are TGTGCCAGAAGCGTTTGGACAGTGTCCTACGAGCAGTACTTC. It specifies CARSVWTVSYEQYF.